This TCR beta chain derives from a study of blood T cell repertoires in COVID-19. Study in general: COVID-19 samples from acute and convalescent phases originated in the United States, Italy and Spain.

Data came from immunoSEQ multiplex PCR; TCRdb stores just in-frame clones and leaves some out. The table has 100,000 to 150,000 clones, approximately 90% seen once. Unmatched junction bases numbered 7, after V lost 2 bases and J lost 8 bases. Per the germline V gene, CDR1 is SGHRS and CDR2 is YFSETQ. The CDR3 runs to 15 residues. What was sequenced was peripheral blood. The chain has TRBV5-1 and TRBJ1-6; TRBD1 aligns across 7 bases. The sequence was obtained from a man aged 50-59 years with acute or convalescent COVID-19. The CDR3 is CASSLQQGTDSPLHF. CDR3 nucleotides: TGCGCCAGCAGCTTACAACAGGGGACGGATTCACCCCTCCACTTT.